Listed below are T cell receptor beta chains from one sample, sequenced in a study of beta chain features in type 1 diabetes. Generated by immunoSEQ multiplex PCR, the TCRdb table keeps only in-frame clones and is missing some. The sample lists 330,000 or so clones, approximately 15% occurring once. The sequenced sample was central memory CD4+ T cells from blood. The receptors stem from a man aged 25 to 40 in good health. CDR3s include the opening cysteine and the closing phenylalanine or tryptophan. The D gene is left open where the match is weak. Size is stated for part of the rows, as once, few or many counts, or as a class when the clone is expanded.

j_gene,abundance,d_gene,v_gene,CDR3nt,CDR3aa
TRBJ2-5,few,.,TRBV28,TGTGCCAGCAGCTTAGTTATCGGGGGGCCATCAAAAGAGACCCAGTACTTC,CASSLVIGGPSKETQYF
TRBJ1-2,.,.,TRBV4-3,TGCGCCAGCAGCCGGTTCCTCGGGAACTATGGCTACACCTTC,CASSRFLGNYGYTF
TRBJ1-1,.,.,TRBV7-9,TGTGCCAGCAGCCCCCCACTTATGAACACTGAAGCTTTCTTT,CASSPPLMNTEAFF
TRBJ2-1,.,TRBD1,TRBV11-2,TGTGCCAGCAGCCTCTCCGGGACAGATTACAATGAGCAGTTCTTC,CASSLSGTDYNEQFF
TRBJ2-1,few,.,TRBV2,TGTGCCAGCAGAGAGGGTTACAATGAGCAGTTCTTC,CASREGYNEQFF
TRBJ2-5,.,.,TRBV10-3,TGTGCCATCACTCGTTCGGCTCAAGAGACCCAGTACTTC,CAITRSAQETQYF
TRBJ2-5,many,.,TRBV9,TGTGCCAGCAGCGTAGCTAAAGTGACCCAGTACTTC,CASSVAKVTQYF
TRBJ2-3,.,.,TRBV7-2,TGTGCCAGCACCTACCCGGCAGATACGCAGTATTTT,CASTYPADTQYF
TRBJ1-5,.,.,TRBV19,TGTGCCAGTAGTATCGGGGGTCAGCCCCAGCATTTT,CASSIGGQPQHF
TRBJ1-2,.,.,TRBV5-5,TGTGCCAGCAGCTTGAACCCAGGGAACGGCTACACCTTC,CASSLNPGNGYTF
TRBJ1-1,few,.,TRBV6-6,TGTGCCAGCAGTTACTCGTCAGAGAACACTGAAGCTTTCTTT,CASSYSSENTEAFF
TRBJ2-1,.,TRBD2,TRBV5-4,TGTGCCAGCAGCTTGACTAGCGGGGCCTACAATGAGCAGTTCTTC,CASSLTSGAYNEQFF
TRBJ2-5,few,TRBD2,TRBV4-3,TGCGCCAGCAGCCAAGATTATGCTAGCGGGGAGACCCAGTACTTC,CASSQDYASGETQYF
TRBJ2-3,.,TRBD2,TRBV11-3,TGTGCCAGCAGCTTAAGGCGTGCGGGAGCGGCGGATACGCAGTATTTT,CASSLRRAGAADTQYF
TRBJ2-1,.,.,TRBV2,TGTGCCAGCAGTGAGGGGGGAAATGAGCAGTTCTTC,CASSEGGNEQFF
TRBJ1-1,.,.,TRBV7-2,TGTGCCAGCAGCTTAAGGGGGGCGAGGTGGGCTAACACTGAAGCTTTCTTT,CASSLRGARWANTEAFF
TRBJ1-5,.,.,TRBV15,TGTGCCACCAGCACGCGATCAGGGTATCAGCCCCAGCATTTT,CATSTRSGYQPQHF
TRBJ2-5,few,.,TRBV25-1,TGTGCCAGCAGTGTCCGTAGGGGACATTGGGGGGAGACCCAGTACTTC,CASSVRRGHWGETQYF
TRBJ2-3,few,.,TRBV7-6,TGTGCCAGCAGCTCGGGACTCCCCCGGTATTTT,CASSSGLPRYF
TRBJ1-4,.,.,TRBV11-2,TGTGCCAGCAGCTTAGGGGGAATAGCGGAAAAACTGTTTTTT,CASSLGGIAEKLFF
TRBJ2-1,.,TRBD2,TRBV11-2,TGTGCCAGCAGCGTCAGACTAGCGGGGTTAAGCTCCTACAATGAGCAGTTCTTC,CASSVRLAGLSSYNEQFF
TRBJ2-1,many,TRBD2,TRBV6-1,TGTGCCAGCAGTCAGGGACTAGCGGGAACGAAGTTCTTC,CASSQGLAGTKFF
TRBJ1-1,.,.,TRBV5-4,TGTGCCAGCAGCTTGGTGGGTCATGGCGACACTGAAGCTTTCTTT,CASSLVGHGDTEAFF
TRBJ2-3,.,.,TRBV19,TGTGCCAGTACCCCAGGCAGGAACACAGATACGCAGTATTTT,CASTPGRNTDTQYF
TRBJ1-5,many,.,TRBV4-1,TGCGCCAGCAGCCCGGCAGGGTGGAGCAATCAGCCCCAGCATTTT,CASSPAGWSNQPQHF
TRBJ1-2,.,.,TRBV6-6,TGTGCCAGTAGTCCTGGGGCGGCCTATGGCTACACCTTC,CASSPGAAYGYTF
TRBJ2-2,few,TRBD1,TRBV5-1,TGCGCCAGCAGCCCTAAGACAGGGCCCACCGGGGAGCTGTTTTTT,CASSPKTGPTGELFF
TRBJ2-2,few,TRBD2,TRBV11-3,TGTGCCAGCAGCTTGAGCGGGAGTGCAGCCGGGGAGCTGTTTTTT,CASSLSGSAAGELFF
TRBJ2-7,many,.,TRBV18,TGTGCCAGCTCAGGGCTACACTACGAGCAGTACTTC,CASSGLHYEQYF
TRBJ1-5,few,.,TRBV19,TGTGCCAGTATGGTAAAGCCCCAGCATTTT,CASMVKPQHF
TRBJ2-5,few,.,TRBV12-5,TGTGCTAGTGGCTATGGGACCGGACCTAACCAAGAGACCCAGTACTTC,CASGYGTGPNQETQYF
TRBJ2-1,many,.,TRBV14,TGTGCCAGCAGCCAAGACTACGGGTCCGGGAATGAGCAGTTCTTC,CASSQDYGSGNEQFF
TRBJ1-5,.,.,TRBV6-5,TGTGCCAGCAGGACGACGACAGTGATAGGGCAGCCCCAGCATTTT,CASRTTTVIGQPQHF
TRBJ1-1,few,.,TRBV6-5,TGTGCCAGCAGTCCTTCCAGGGGAGGCACTGAAGCTTTCTTT,CASSPSRGGTEAFF
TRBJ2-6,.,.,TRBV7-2,TGTGCCAGCAGCCCGCGGGACTCTGGGGCCAACGTCCTGACTTTC,CASSPRDSGANVLTF
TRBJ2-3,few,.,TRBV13,TGTGCCAGCAGCACGAGGGCCCGTGATACGCAGTATTTT,CASSTRARDTQYF
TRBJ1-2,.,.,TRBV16,TGTGCCAGCAGCCAAGTACAGATCTATGGCTACACCTTC,CASSQVQIYGYTF
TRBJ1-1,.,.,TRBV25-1,TGTGCCAGCAGTGCCCCAGGACCGCTGAACACTGAAGCTTTCTTT,CASSAPGPLNTEAFF
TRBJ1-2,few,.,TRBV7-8,TGTGCCAGCAGCTTAGACAGAGCGGGTGGCTACACCTTC,CASSLDRAGGYTF
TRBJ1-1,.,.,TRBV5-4,TGTGCCAGCAGCTCCCAGGCGGGGGGCGCCTCTGAAGCTTTCTTT,CASSSQAGGASEAFF
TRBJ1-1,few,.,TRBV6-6,TGTGCCAGCAGTGACCCGGTCCGGGAAGAAGCTTTCTTT,CASSDPVREEAFF
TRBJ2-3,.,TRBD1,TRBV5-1,TGCGCCAGCCGTCCTCGGACAGGGGGGGAAAGTACGCAGTATTTT,CASRPRTGGESTQYF
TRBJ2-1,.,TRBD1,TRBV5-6,TGTGCCAGCAGCTCCACCGGGACAGGCCACAATGAGCAGTTCTTC,CASSSTGTGHNEQFF
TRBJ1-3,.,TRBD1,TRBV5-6,TGTGCCAGCAGCTGGGGGACAGGTGCGGGTGGAAACACCATATATTTT,CASSWGTGAGGNTIYF
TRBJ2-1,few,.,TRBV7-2,TGTGCCAGCAGCTTAGCTAGGTTGCGCTCCTACAATGAGCAGTTCTTC,CASSLARLRSYNEQFF
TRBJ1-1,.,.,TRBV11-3,TGTGCCAGCAGCTCGCCTAGGGTTACTGAAGCTTTCTTT,CASSSPRVTEAFF
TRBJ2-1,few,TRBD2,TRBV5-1,TGCGCCAGCAGCTTGGAGGCGGGGGGTGTCAATGAGCAGTTCTTC,CASSLEAGGVNEQFF
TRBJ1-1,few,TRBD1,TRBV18,TGTGCCAGCTCATTCCGTCAACCAGGGGGCACGAACACTGAAGCTTTCTTT,CASSFRQPGGTNTEAFF
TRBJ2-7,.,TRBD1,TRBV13,TGCGCCAGCAGCCAGAACCCGACAGGGTTATACGAGCAGTACTTC,CASSQNPTGLYEQYF
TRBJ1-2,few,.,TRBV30,TGTGCCTGGAGTGTACCAATCAACTATGGCTACACCTTC,CAWSVPINYGYTF
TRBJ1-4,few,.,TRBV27,TGTGCCAGCAGTTTCGGCCAGGGGTGGAATGAAAAACTGTTTTTT,CASSFGQGWNEKLFF
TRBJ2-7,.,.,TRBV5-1,TGCGCCAGCAGTTCTGACGGGAGAGGACCCTACGAGCAGTACTTC,CASSSDGRGPYEQYF
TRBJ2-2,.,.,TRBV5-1,TGCGCCAGCAGCTCTCCTTATTCCGGGGAGCTGTTTTTT,CASSSPYSGELFF
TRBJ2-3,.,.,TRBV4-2,TGTGCCAGCAGCCAAGCGGGATTCGCAGATACGCAGTATTTT,CASSQAGFADTQYF
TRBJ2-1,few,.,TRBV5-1,TGCGCCAGCAGCTTCCTGGGTGGGCACAATGAGCAGTTCTTC,CASSFLGGHNEQFF
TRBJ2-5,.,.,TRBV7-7,TGTGCCAGCAGCTTAGGTCTTCGGGGGAGGCTGGAGACCCAGTACTTC,CASSLGLRGRLETQYF
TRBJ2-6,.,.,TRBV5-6,TGTGCCAGCAGCTTGTTTCAGGGTGGCGCTGGGGCCAACGTCCTGACTTTC,CASSLFQGGAGANVLTF
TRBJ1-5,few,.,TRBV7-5,TGTGCCAGAAGCGAACTCAGACAGGTCTCACATAGCAATCAGCCCCAGCATTTT,CARSELRQVSHSNQPQHF
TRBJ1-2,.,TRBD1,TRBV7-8,TGCGCCAGCAGCCAGATGACAGGGAACTATGGCTACACCTTC,CASSQMTGNYGYTF
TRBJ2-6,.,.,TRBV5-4,TGTGCCAGCTCGCGGGCCTCTGGGGCCAACGTCCTGACTTTC,CASSRASGANVLTF